There are many counts of the clone carrying this TCR beta chain. Its target is unknown. This entry belongs to a study of T cells in Graves' hyperthyroidism and ophthalmopathy. Broader study findings: The blood repertoire included most of the expanded thyroid clonotypes above 0.001. A model using 13 V-J features told ophthalmopathy apart from stable hyperthyroidism.

Amplification yielded TCR beta CDR3 regions, with RNA transcripts as the source. The TCR CDR3 first-round RT-PCR relied on the HTBI primer set. TCRdb called the multiplex PCR reads again in MiXCR, with one record for every CDR3 protein. Of about 350,000 distinct CDR3 sequences in the sample, 13% to 15% were seen once. The CDR3 is 15 residues long. With 3 bases removed from V and 2 bases from J, the gap between germline ends came to 12 bases. From germline, CDR1 is SGHAT and CDR2 FQDESV (reference sequence). Out of about 10 ml of fresh peripheral blood came the PBMCs. Input material: blood. The chain is built from TRBV11-1 and TRBJ2-3; unclear D gene. This TCR was sampled from an older woman with Graves' ophthalmopathy. CDR3 residues: CASSLRPTTTDTQYF. DNA of the CDR3: TGTGCCAGCAGCTTGCGGCCCACAACCACAGATACGCAGTATTTT.